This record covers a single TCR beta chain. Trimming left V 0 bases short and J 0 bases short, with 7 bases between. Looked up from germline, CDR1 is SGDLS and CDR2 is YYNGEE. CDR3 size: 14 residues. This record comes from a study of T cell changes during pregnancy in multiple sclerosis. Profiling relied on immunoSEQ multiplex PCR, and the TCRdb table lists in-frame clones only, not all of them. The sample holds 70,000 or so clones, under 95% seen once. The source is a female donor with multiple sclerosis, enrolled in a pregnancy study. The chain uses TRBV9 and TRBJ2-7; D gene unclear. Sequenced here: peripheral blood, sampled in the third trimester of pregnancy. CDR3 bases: TGTGCCAGCAGCGTAGTCTCGGGCTCCTACGAGCAGTACTTC. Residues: CASSVVSGSYEQYF. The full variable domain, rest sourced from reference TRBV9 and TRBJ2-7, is DSGVTQTPKHLITATGQRVTLRCSPRSGDLSVYWYQQSLDQGLQFLIQYYNGEERAKGNILERFSAQQFPDLHSELNLSSLELGDSALYFCASSVVSGSYEQYFGPGTRLTVT.